This paragraph covers one T cell receptor beta chain sequence. This record comes from a study of blood T cell repertoires in COVID-19. About the research overall: T cells, B-cell-depleted T cells, or PBMCs supplied cDNA or gDNA.

Sequencing used immunoSEQ multiplex PCR; TCRdb keeps in-frame clones, though not all of them. Among more than 65,000 clones, 90% to 95% were seen once, and the ten largest hold nearly 8.5%. Germline V CDR1 and CDR2: SGHDT, YYEEEE. This CDR3 is 16 amino acids long. The V and J ends lost 4 bases and 3 bases, in that order; junction bases with no gene match: 6. This receptor was identified in a human donor in a cohort sampled during active COVID-19. The sequenced material came from peripheral blood. The chain carries TRBV5-6 and TRBJ1-6, with 8 bases matching TRBD1. The CDR3 region is CASSPHTGGYNSPLHF. Written as DNA, the CDR3 is TGTGCCAGCAGCCCGCACACAGGGGGCTATAATTCACCCCTCCACTTT.